This entry lists 10 T cell receptor beta chains sequenced from one sample in a study of blood T cell repertoires in COVID-19. TCRdb's copy holds only in-frame clones and misses some; the assay was immunoSEQ multiplex PCR. The sample records approximately 220,000 clones, 88% being singletons. The sequenced sample was PBMCs or T cells enriched from blood (not recorded which). The receptors stem from a woman between 25 and 40 years old who had recovered from COVID-19.

The V and J genes are TRBV3-1 (or the pseudogene TRBV3-2) and TRBJ2-1, with D possibly being TRBD2 (6 bases). CDR3 length equals 15 residues. V was cut by 1 base and J by 1 base, with 8 bases left in between. Germline assignment: CDR1 LGHDT and CDR2 YNNKEL (reference sequence). The CDR3 loop reads CASSQGRGSYNEQFF. The CDR3 DNA is TGTGCCAGCAGCCAAGGACGGGGGTCCTACAATGAGCAGTTCTTC.

The gene calls are TRBV20-1 and TRBJ1-2, with D tentatively TRBD1 (6 bases). Trimming cost V 3 bases and J 8 bases, with 13 bases left between them. The CDR3 is 12 residues long. From germline, CDR1 is DFQATT and CDR2 SNEGSKA (reference sequence). CDR3 sequence reads: CSASYRVGGYTF. CDR3 bases: TGCAGTGCTAGTTACAGGGTCGGCGGCTACACCTTC.

The chain employs TRBV19 and TRBJ1-2, with TRBD1 identical over 7 bases. Losses at the gene ends were 0 bases for V and 2 bases for J; bases not matched to a gene: 3. Per the germline V gene, CDR1 is LNHDA and CDR2 is SQIVND (reference sequence). The length of the CDR3 is 15 residues. The CDR3 loop reads CASSIEWGQNYGYTF. The CDR3 DNA reads as TGTGCCAGTAGTATAGAATGGGGACAGAACTATGGCTACACCTTC.

The CDR3: CASSELSSYNSPLHF. The CDR3 bases are TGCGCCAGCAGCGAGCTAAGCTCCTATAATTCACCCCTCCACTTT. V is TRBV5-1 and J is TRBJ1-6; D is undetermined. Germline loops: CDR1 SGHRS, CDR2 YFSETQ. Trimming took off 4 bases at V and 0 bases at J, with 8 bases between the two ends. The CDR3 spans 15 residues.

This clone has only one observation. The V gene is TRBV7-2, the J gene TRBJ1-6, with D hard to call. The CDR3 contains 14 residues. The germline V and J ends were trimmed by 3 bases and 10 bases, with 13 bases remaining between them. The germline V gene encodes CDR1 SGHTA and CDR2 FQGNSA. CDR3 nucleotides: TGTGCCAGCAGCTTCGGAGGGTTGGGATCACCCCTCCACTTT. Its translation: CASSFGGLGSPLHF.

This chain uses TRBV19 with TRBJ2-1; 11 bases map to TRBD2. The V gene end was trimmed by 4 bases and the J gene end by 4 bases; junction bases not matched to a gene: 3. The CDR3 covers 15 residues. Germline V CDR1 and CDR2: LNHDA, SQIVND (reference sequence). Written as DNA, the CDR3 is TGTGCCAGTAGTAATATAGCGGGGGGGTACAATGAGCAGTTCTTC. This gives the protein CASSNIAGGYNEQFF.

This clone showed up just a few times. The chain links TRBV6-6 to TRBJ1-5; 9 nucleotides line up with TRBD1. V shed 2 bases, J shed 6 bases, and the junction held 8 bases outside the gene matches. The CDR3 is 16 amino acids. CDR1 and CDR2 (germline): MNHNY, SVGAGI (reference sequence). CDR3 coding DNA: TGTGCCAGCAGTTACCCGAACAGGGGGCATGGTCAGCCCCAGCATTTT. Translating it yields CASSYPNRGHGQPQHF.

In its sample, this clone was seen many times. The chain has TRBV16 and TRBJ2-5; 10 nucleotides match TRBD1. The J segment lost 5 bases and the V segment lost 0 bases, leaving 3 bases of the junction unmatched. Germline CDR1 and CDR2: KGHSY and FQNENV. This CDR3 spans 15 amino acids. The CDR3 sequence is CASSQSGTGVETQYF. CDR3 in DNA: TGTGCCAGCAGCCAATCGGGGACAGGGGTCGAGACCCAGTACTTC. Full variable domain (remainder filled in from reference TRBV16 and TRBJ2-5): GEEVAQTPKHLVRGEGQKAKLYCAPIKGHSYVFWYQQVLKNEFKFLISFQNENVFDETGMPKERFSAKCLPNSPCSLEIQATKLEDSAVYFCASSQSGTGVETQYFGPGTRLLVL.

This chain links TRBV9 with TRBJ2-3, with D uncertain. Germline loops: CDR1 SGDLS, CDR2 YYNGEE. The CDR3 loop spans 13 amino acids. With 3 bases removed from V and 2 bases from J, the gap between germline ends came to 7 bases. DNA for the CDR3: TGTGCCAGCAGCGCCTGGCACACAGATACGCAGTATTTT. This encodes CASSAWHTDTQYF.

The rearrangement links TRBV18 to TRBJ1-1; 8 nucleotides agree with TRBD1. Germline-derived CDR1 and CDR2 are KGHSH and LQKENI. The trim removed 3 bases at V and 2 bases at J, leaving 5 bases unmatched. There are 15 residues in the CDR3. The CDR3 DNA follows: TGTGCCAGCTCACCGAGGACAGGGCGAAACACTGAAGCTTTCTTT. Its translation: CASSPRTGRNTEAFF.